This T cell receptor (beta chain) was profiled in a study of blood T cell repertoires in COVID-19. At the level of the study: T cells, B-cell-depleted T cells, or PBMCs provided the cDNA or gDNA that served as material.

Clones were sequenced by immunoSEQ multiplex PCR, and TCRdb holds only the in-frame ones, with some missing. The sample shows about 370,000 clones, 89% of them seen only once. Enrolment of Seattle patients took place during active infection, and they were followed longitudinally. Germline CDR1 and CDR2: LGHDT and YNNKEL (reference sequence). Germline trimming cut 0 bases from V and 6 bases from J; bases unmatched to any gene: 9. The CDR3 covers 17 residues. Sequenced sample: peripheral blood. This TCR was recovered from a woman under 40 with COVID-19, enrolled during active disease. V gene TRBV3-1 (or the pseudogene TRBV3-2) combines with J gene TRBJ2-1, with 9 bases lining up with TRBD2. The CDR3 sequence is CASSQEGGGDFRNEQFF. CDR3 sequence (DNA): TGTGCCAGCAGCCAAGAGGGCGGGGGGGATTTTCGCAATGAGCAGTTCTTC.